The clone carrying this T cell receptor beta chain showed up just a few times. With iRepertoire HTBI primers and Arm-PCR of CDR3 regions, TCR beta libraries were built. MiXCR, applied by TCRdb to the multiplex PCR reads, yields one record per CDR3 protein. Among some 280,000 distinct CDR3 sequences listed, around 23% were seen once. These data belong to a study of regulatory T cells in long-lasting Graves disease. Sample time point: persistent/refractory GD, antithyroid drugs over 5 years with positive TRAb. After RNA was extracted from PBMCs, the TCR library was made from it. Germline lookup yields CDR1 DFQATT and CDR2 SNEGSKA (reference sequence). This CDR3 spans 13 amino acids. The ends lost 6 bases at V and 7 bases at J; junction bases unmatched: 11.

The sequencing here drew on peripheral blood mononuclear cells (PBMCs), taken when the disease was refractory, from a patient treated with antithyroid drugs. This sequence joins TRBV20-1 and TRBJ1-2, with 7 bases lining up with TRBD1. The receptor's source is a female donor with Graves disease. The CDR3 loop reads CSALSQGVRGYTF. CDR3 bases: TGCAGTGCCCTGTCCCAGGGGGTTCGTGGCTACACCTTC.